This passage covers 6 T cell receptor beta chains from one sample sequenced in a study of blood T cell repertoires in COVID-19 (dated by TCRdb to between 2020 and 2021). The library was prepared using the immunoSEQ multiplex PCR assay. TCRdb limited this immuneACCESS table to in-frame rearrangements with V and J called. A share of clones is missing; checked studies link under half to unresolved V genes, and the rest is unexplained. For this sample there are about 120,000 clones; over 65% appear just once. 2% to 2.5% of the sample is in the top ten clones. The sequenced material came from peripheral blood. The origin of the receptors is a man aged 25-40 years with acute or convalescent COVID-19.

A single count supports this clone. The DNA for the CDR3 is TGTGCCAGCAGCCTGGGACTAGCGAATCCCTACAATGAGCAGTTCTTC. It specifies CASSLGLANPYNEQFF. The chain links TRBV7-8 to TRBJ2-1; TRBD2 aligns across 10 bases. This CDR3 has 16 residues. In germline, CDR1 is SGHVS, CDR2 FQNEAQ. V shed 5 bases, J shed 2 bases, and the junction held 6 bases outside the gene matches.

CDR3 DNA: TGTGCCAGCAGCGAGGGGGAAACGGGTTTGGATCCTGTTGAAGCTTTCTTT. Translated, it gives CASSEGETGLDPVEAFF. The chain couples TRBV5-6 to TRBJ1-1, with a weak D call TRBD1 (6 bases). The CDR3 has 17 amino acids. Trimming removed 4 bases from V and 7 bases from J, with 26 bases in between. The germline V gene has CDR1 SGHDT and CDR2 YYEEEE.

This chain uses TRBV6-5 with TRBJ2-5; D might be TRBD1 (5 bases). Trimming stripped 6 bases from V and 3 bases from J, with 11 bases between. Germline CDR1 and CDR2: MNHEY and SVGAGI. The CDR3 covers 13 residues. CDR3 coding DNA: TGTGCCAGCAGGCCAGGGATGAAAGAGACCCAGTACTTC. Residues: CASRPGMKETQYF.

This chain uses TRBV6-5 with TRBJ1-6; 7 bases line up with TRBD1. Germline CDR1 MNHEY, CDR2 SVGAGI. The V gene end was trimmed by 3 bases and the J gene end by 7 bases; junction bases not matched to a gene: 6. CDR3 length: 15 residues. The CDR3, as DNA: TGTGCCAGCAGTTATTCGACAGGGTCAAATTCACCCCTCCACTTT. This translates into CASSYSTGSNSPLHF.

The V gene is TRBV7-2, the J gene TRBJ1-4; the D is unclear. The CDR3 loop spans 13 amino acids. Germline CDR1 and CDR2: SGHTA and FQGNSA. V was clipped by 2 bases and J by 5 bases, with 6 bases between them. The DNA for the CDR3 is TGTGCCAGCAGCTTACTGGAGAATGAAAAACTGTTTTTT. It yields the protein CASSLLENEKLFF.

The rearrangement links TRBV5-6 to TRBJ2-7; D remains ambiguous. Between the trimmed V and J ends, which lost 0 bases and 3 bases, there was a span of 7 bases. The CDR3 consists of 13 residues. The germline V gene encodes CDR1 SGHDT and CDR2 YYEEEE. CDR3 nucleotide sequence: TGTGCCAGCAGCTTGGGATTCAGCTACGAGCAGTACTTC. Its translation: CASSLGFSYEQYF.